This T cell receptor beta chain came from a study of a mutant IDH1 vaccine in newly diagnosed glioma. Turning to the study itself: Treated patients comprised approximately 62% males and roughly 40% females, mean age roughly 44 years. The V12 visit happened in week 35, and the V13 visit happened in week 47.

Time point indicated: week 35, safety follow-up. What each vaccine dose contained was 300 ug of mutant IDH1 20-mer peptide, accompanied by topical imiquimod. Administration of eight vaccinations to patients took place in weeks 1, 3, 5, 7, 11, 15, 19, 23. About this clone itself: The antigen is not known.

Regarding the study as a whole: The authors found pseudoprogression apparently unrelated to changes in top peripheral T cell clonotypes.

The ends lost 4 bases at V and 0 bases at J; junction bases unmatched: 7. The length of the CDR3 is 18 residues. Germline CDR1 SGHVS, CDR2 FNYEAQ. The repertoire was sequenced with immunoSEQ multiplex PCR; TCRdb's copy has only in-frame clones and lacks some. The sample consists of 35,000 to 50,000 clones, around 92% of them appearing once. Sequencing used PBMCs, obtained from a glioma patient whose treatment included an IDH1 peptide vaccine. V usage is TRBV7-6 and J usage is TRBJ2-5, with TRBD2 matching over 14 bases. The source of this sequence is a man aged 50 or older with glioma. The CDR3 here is CASSSRLAGGEYQETQYF. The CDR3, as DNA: TGTGCCAGCAGCTCCAGACTAGCGGGGGGGGAGTACCAAGAGACCCAGTACTTC.